In its sample, the clone carrying this TCR beta chain was seen once. This CDR3 comprises 14 residues. V shed 3 bases and J shed 3 bases, with 11 bases lying between them. Germline CDR1 and CDR2: MNHNS and SASEGT. Method: immunoSEQ multiplex PCR; TCRdb's copy keeps in-frame clones and lacks some. Among about 18,000 clones listed, around 82% were seen once. The data derive from a study of T cell changes during pregnancy in multiple sclerosis. This clonotype originated in a female donor in good health, enrolled as a control in a pregnancy study. The material was CD8+ T cells from peripheral blood mononuclear cells, obtained in the third trimester of pregnancy. The rearrangement uses TRBV6-1 and TRBJ1-1, with D unresolved. CDR3 amino acids: CASSDKSGDTEAFF. The DNA of the CDR3 is TGTGCCAGCAGTGACAAAAGCGGAGACACTGAAGCTTTCTTT.